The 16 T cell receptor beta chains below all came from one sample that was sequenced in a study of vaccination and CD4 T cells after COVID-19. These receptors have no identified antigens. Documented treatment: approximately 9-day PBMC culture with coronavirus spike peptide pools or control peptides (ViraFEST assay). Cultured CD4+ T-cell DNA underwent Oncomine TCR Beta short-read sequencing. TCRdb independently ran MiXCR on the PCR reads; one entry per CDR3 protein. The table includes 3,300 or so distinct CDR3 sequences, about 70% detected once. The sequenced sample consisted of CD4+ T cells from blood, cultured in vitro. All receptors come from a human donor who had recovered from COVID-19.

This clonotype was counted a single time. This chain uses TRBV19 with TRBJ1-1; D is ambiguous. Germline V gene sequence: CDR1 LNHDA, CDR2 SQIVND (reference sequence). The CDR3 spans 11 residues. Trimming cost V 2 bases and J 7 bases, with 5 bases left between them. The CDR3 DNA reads TGTGCCAGTAGTATAAGAGGTGAAGCTTTCTTT. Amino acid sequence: CASSIRGEAFF.

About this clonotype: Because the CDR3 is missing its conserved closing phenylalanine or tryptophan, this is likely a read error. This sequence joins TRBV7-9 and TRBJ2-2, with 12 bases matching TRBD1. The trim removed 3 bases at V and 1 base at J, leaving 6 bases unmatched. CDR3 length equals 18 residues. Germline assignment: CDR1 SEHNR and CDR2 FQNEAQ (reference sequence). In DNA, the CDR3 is TGTGCCAGCAGCTTCCGGGACAGGGGGCTTCTGAACACCGGGGAGCTGTTTTCT. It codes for CASSFRDRGLLNTGELFS.

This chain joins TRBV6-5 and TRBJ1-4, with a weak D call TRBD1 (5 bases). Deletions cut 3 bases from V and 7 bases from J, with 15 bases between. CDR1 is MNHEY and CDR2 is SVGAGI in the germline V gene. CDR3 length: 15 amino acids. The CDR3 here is CASSYESGYGEKLFF. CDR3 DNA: TGTGCCAGCAGTTATGAATCAGGGTATGGTGAAAAACTGTTTTTT.

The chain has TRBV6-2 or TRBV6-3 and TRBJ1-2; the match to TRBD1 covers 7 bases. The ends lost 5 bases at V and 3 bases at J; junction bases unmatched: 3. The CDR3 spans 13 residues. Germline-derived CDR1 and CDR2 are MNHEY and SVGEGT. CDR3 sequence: CASSRGLDYGYTF. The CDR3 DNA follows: TGTGCCAGCAGTAGGGGGCTAGACTATGGCTACACCTTC.

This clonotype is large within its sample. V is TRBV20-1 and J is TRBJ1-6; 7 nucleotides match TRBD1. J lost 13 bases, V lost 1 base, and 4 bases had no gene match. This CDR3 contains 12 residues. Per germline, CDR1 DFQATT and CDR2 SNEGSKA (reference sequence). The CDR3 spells CSARGPGQPLHF. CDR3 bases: TGCAGTGCTAGAGGGCCGGGACAGCCCCTCCACTTT.

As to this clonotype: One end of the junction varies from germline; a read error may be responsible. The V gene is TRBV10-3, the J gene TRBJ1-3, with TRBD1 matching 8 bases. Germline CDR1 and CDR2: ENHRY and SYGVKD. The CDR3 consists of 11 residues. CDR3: CAIGSLDRANF. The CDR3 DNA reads TGTGCCATCGGATCTTTGGACAGGGCAAATTTT.

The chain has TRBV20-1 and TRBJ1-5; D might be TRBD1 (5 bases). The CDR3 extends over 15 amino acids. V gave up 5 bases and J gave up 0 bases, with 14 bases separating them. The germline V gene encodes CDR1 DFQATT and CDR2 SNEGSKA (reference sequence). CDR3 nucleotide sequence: TGCAGTGCTCTTATGGAGGGGTATAGCAATCAGCCCCAGCATTTT. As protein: CSALMEGYSNQPQHF.

As DNA, the CDR3 is TGTGCCACCAGCACAAACCCGGGACAGAATTCACCCCTCCACTTT. Translating gives CATSTNPGQNSPLHF. This rearrangement joins TRBV15 to TRBJ1-6, with 7 bases identical to TRBD1. The CDR3 has 15 residues. CDR1 and CDR2 from the germline V gene are LNHNV and YYDKDF (reference sequence). V dropped 4 bases and J dropped 7; count of bases not matched to a gene: 7.

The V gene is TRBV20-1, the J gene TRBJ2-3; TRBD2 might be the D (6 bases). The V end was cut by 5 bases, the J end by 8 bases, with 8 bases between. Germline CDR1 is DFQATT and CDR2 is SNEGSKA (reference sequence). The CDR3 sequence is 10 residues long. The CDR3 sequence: CSALGGTQYF. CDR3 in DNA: TGCAGTGCTCTCGGGGGTACGCAGTATTTT.

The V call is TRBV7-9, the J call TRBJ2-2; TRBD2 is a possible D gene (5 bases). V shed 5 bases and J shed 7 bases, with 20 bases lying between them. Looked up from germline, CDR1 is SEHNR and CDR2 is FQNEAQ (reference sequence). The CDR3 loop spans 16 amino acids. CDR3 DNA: TGTGCCAGCAGCCCGGTGGAGAGGGTAATGGACGGGGAGCTGTTTTTT. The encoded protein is CASSPVERVMDGELFF.

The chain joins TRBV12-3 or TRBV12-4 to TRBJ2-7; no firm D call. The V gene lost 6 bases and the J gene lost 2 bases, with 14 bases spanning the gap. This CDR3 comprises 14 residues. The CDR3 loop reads CASRAQSGTYEQYF. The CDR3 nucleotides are TGTGCCAGCAGGGCTCAAAGTGGAACCTACGAGCAGTACTTC.

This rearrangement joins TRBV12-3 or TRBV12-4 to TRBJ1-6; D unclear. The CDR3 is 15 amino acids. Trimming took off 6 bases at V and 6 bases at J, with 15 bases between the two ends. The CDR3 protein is CASSPVEGGNSPLHF. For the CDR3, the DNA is TGTGCCAGCAGCCCCGTAGAGGGAGGTAATTCACCCCTCCACTTT.

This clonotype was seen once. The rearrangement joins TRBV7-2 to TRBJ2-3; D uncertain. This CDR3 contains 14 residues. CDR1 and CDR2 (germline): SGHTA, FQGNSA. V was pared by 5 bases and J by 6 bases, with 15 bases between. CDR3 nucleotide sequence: TGTGCCAGCAGCCTCACATTTACCCGGGATACGCAGTATTTT. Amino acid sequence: CASSLTFTRDTQYF.

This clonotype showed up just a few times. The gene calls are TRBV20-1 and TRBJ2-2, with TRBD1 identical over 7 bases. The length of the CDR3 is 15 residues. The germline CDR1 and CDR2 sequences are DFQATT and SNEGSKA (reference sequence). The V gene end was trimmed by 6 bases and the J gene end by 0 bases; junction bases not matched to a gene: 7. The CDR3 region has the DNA TGCAGTGCCCCCCCGACAGGGCCGAACACCGGGGAGCTGTTTTTT. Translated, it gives CSAPPTGPNTGELFF.

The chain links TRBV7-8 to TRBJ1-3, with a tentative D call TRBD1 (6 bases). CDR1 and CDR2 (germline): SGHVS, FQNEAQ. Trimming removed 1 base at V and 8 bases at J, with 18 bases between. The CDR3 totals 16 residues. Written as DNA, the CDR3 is TGTGCCAGCAGCTTAGAACCCGCGGGGGCAGATGACACCATATATTTT. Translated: CASSLEPAGADDTIYF.

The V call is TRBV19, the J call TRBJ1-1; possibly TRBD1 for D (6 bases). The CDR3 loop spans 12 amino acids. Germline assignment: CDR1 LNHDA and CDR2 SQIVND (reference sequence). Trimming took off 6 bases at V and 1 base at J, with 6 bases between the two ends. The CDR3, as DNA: TGTGCCAGTAGGACAGGGAACACTGAAGCTTTCTTT. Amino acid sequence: CASRTGNTEAFF.